The rows below give T cell receptor beta chains drawn from one sample of a study of neurological immune-mediated disorders. In TCRdb, the 5' RACE reads were re-called with MiXCR into one record per CDR3 protein. The sample carries tens of thousands of distinct CDR3 sequences, over 3.5% recorded once. The sequenced material came from PBMCs. These receptors were taken from a man in his sixties with multiple sclerosis. Each CDR3 is given with its conserved first and last residue. Each record gives: V gene, clone size, J gene, D gene, CDR3 DNA, CDR3 protein. D genes are given only for firm matches. Clone sizes are given selectively: once, few, many, or a class where the clone is expanded.

>TRBV12-3/TRBV12-4|many|TRBJ1-1|.
TGTGCCAGCAGATCCTTTGGCAGGGAGGTTGAGGCTTTCTTT
CASRSFGREVEAFF
>TRBV18|many|TRBJ2-7|.
TGTGCCAGCTCACCACAAGCGACCCTATACGAGCAGTACTTC
CASSPQATLYEQYF
>TRBV2|many|TRBJ2-1|.
TGTGCCAGCAGTGGTGAGGGGCTGGTCGGTGAGCAGTTCTTC
CASSGEGLVGEQFF
>TRBV5-6|few|TRBJ2-2|.
TGTGACAGCAGCAGGTACACCGGGGAGCTGTTTTTT
CDSSRYTGELFF
>TRBV10-2|few|TRBJ2-7|TRBD1
TGCGCCAGCAGTACGGGACAGACCGAGCAGTACTTC
CASSTGQTEQYF
>TRBV12-3/TRBV12-4|many|TRBJ2-5|.
TGTGCCAGCAGTTTCGTCGGGGCCCCTCAAGAGACCCAGTACTTC
CASSFVGAPQETQYF
>TRBV20-1|many|TRBJ1-2|TRBD1
TGCAGTGCTAGAGTCCCAGGGGGCAACTATGGCTACACCTTC
CSARVPGGNYGYTF
>TRBV24-1|many|TRBJ2-1|.
TGTGCCACCAGTGATTCAGGGTTCCCCTCCTACAATGAGCAGTTCTTC
CATSDSGFPSYNEQFF
>TRBV5-1|many|TRBJ2-1|.
TGCGCCAGCAGCTTGGCCGCAAGGGGATACGATGAGCAGTTCTTC
CASSLAARGYDEQFF
>TRBV12-3/TRBV12-4|many|TRBJ2-2|TRBD2
TGTGCCAGCAGTTTACCCTCCGGACTAGCGCGGACCGGGGAGCTGTTTTTT
CASSLPSGLARTGELFF
>TRBV20-1|many|TRBJ2-3|.
TGCAGTGCTAGGACCCGCTGGGATACGCAGTATTTT
CSARTRWDTQYF
>TRBV19|many|TRBJ2-7|TRBD1
TGTGCCAGTAGTATTTCCTCCGGGACAGATAACTACGAGCAGTACTTC
CASSISSGTDNYEQYF
>TRBV5-6|many|TRBJ2-6|TRBD2
TGTGCCAGCAGACCGACTAGCGGGGCTGGGGCCAACGTCCTGACTTTC
CASRPTSGAGANVLTF
>TRBV7-9|many|TRBJ2-7|.
TGTGCCAGCAGCCCTAGCTCCTACGAGCAGTACTTC
CASSPSSYEQYF
>TRBV28|many|TRBJ1-5|.
TGTGCCAGCAGGCGTCCCGGGACGATGAGTCAGCCCCAGCATTTT
CASRRPGTMSQPQHF
>TRBV20-1|.|TRBJ1-2|.
TGCAGTGCTAGTCAATCCATCAAGGGCAACTATGGCTACACCTTC
CSASQSIKGNYGYTF
>TRBV7-9|many|TRBJ2-2|.
TGTGCCAGCAGGGACAGCTCGAACACCGGGGAGCTGTTTTTT
CASRDSSNTGELFF
>TRBV20-1|many|TRBJ1-1|.
TGCAGTGCTAGGCCCCAGGGGAAGGGGACTGAAGCTTTCTTT
CSARPQGKGTEAFF
>TRBV6-4|many|TRBJ2-1|.
TGTGCCAGCAGTGTGATAGAGTGGGGTGAGCAGTTCTTC
CASSVIEWGEQFF
>TRBV5-1|many|TRBJ1-4|TRBD1
TGCGCCAGCAGCTGGGACAGACCTAATGAAAAACTGTTTTTT
CASSWDRPNEKLFF
>TRBV3-1|many|TRBJ1-1|.
TGTGCCAGCAGCTACGACGAGAGGGAGGAAGCTTTCTTT
CASSYDEREEAFF
>TRBV12-3/TRBV12-4|many|TRBJ2-1|TRBD2
TGTGCCAGCAGTTACGGGGCGGGAGGGGTTTCAAGTGAGCAGTTCTTC
CASSYGAGGVSSEQFF
>TRBV20-1|many|TRBJ2-3|.
TGCAGTGCTAGAGAGTCGGCGGCTCCCGGTACGCAGTATTTT
CSARESAAPGTQYF
>TRBV19|few|TRBJ2-2|TRBD1
TGTGCCAGTCAGGGGCTGACAGGGGGCCCCGGGGAGCTGTTTTTT
CASQGLTGGPGELFF
>TRBV5-1|many|TRBJ2-1|.
TGCGCCAGCAGCTCAACGGGGGCCCTCGCATGGCAGTTCTTC
CASSSTGALAWQFF
>TRBV20-1|many|TRBJ1-2|.
TGCAGTGCTAGAGATCAAGCCAGGGGCGACTATGGCTACACCTTC
CSARDQARGDYGYTF
>TRBV30|many|TRBJ2-5|.
TGTGCCTGGGCCGAGTCGGGGAAGACCCAGTACTTC
CAWAESGKTQYF
>TRBV20-1|many|TRBJ1-2|TRBD1
TGCAGTGCTCACACAGGGGGGAACTATGGCTACACCTTC
CSAHTGGNYGYTF
>TRBV20-1|many|TRBJ2-5|.
TGCGGTACAGGCATGAGGGTGGAGACCCAGTACTTC
CGTGMRVETQYF
>TRBV20-1|many|TRBJ2-5|TRBD2
TGCAGTACCTATGGACTAGCTCTGCAAGAGACCCAGTACTTC
CSTYGLALQETQYF
>TRBV19|many|TRBJ2-5|.
TGTGCCACCGAGTCGGGGGGCGCGAAGACCCAGTACTTC
CATESGGAKTQYF
>TRBV20-1|many|TRBJ2-1|TRBD2
TGCAGTGCCCTCATGCTACTAGCGGGAGCAACCGATGAGCAGTTCTTC
CSALMLLAGATDEQFF
>TRBV28|few|TRBJ2-2|TRBD1
TGTGCCAGCCTGGGAACAGGGGGGATAAACACCGGGGAGCTGTTTTTT
CASLGTGGINTGELFF
>TRBV7-2|many|TRBJ1-1|.
TGTGCCAGCAGCTTAGTGTCGGCAGCTTTCTTT
CASSLVSAAFF
>TRBV6-6|many|TRBJ2-5|TRBD2
TGTGCCAGCAGTTCCGGACTAGCGGGTTCCCAAGAGACCCAGTACTTC
CASSSGLAGSQETQYF
>TRBV27|.|TRBJ2-3|.
TGTGCCAGCGGCGGCCTTGGTCAGTTTCATACGCAGTATTTT
CASGGLGQFHTQYF
>TRBV24-1|many|TRBJ2-2|.
TGTGCCACCAAGACTAGGGACACCGGGGAGCTGTTTTTT
CATKTRDTGELFF
>TRBV6-1|many|TRBJ2-2|.
TGTGCCAGCAGTGAACAGGGCGGGCAGGGCACCGGGGAGCTGTTTTTT
CASSEQGGQGTGELFF
>TRBV7-8|many|TRBJ1-1|.
TGTGCCAGCAGCTCGACGGGGAACACTGAAGCTTTCTTT
CASSSTGNTEAFF
>TRBV9|many|TRBJ2-1|TRBD2
TGTGCCAGCAGCCCCTCGGGACTAGTTGCCAATGAGCAGTTCTTC
CASSPSGLVANEQFF
>TRBV7-9|.|TRBJ2-7|.
TGTGCCAGCAGCCCCCGGACGGGCTCCTACGAGCAGTACTTC
CASSPRTGSYEQYF
>TRBV24-1|once|TRBJ2-1|.
TGTGCCACCAGTGACCTGTTTGAGCAGTTCTTC
CATSDLFEQFF
>TRBV20-1|many|TRBJ2-1|TRBD2
TGCAGTGCTAGGGGTAGCGGGGGGGCTTTCTCCTACAATGAGCAGTTCTTC
CSARGSGGAFSYNEQFF
>TRBV5-5|many|TRBJ2-5|.
TGTGCCAGCAGCTTCCGTAGGGAGACCCAGTACTTC
CASSFRRETQYF